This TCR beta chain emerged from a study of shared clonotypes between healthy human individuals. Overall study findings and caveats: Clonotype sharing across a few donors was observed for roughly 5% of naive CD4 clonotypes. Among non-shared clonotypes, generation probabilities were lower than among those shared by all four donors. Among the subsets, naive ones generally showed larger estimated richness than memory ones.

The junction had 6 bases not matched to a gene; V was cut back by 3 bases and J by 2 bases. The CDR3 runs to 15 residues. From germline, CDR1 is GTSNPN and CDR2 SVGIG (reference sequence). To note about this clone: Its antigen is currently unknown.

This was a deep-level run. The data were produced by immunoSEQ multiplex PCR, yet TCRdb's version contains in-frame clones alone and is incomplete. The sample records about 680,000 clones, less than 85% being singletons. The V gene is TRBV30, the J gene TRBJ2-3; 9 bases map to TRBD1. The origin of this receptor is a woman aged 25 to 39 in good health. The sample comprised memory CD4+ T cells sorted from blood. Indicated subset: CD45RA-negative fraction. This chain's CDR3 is CAWSGGTGNTDTQYF. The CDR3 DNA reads TGTGCCTGGAGCGGAGGGACAGGGAACACAGATACGCAGTATTTT.